These T cell receptor beta chains were read from a single sample in a study of breast tumors, draining lymph nodes, adjacent tissues. MiXCR, applied by TCRdb to the multiplex PCR reads, yields one record per CDR3 protein. The sample consists of 20,000 to 25,000 distinct CDR3 sequences, approximately 32% of them appearing once. Material: breast tumor tissue. The receptors shown here come from a female donor with breast cancer. Some clones in this sample may be carry-over from other donors' samples. Both conserved end residues are part of each CDR3. The order of the fields is CDR3 protein, CDR3 DNA, V gene, J gene, CDR3 length, D gene, clone size. A D gene is named only where the DNA matches it firmly. The listing skips clone size in some rows; elsewhere it reads once, few, many or a size class.

CDR3: CASSFNGTVNSGNTIYF; DNA: TGTGCCAGCAGCTTTAACGGGACGGTTAACTCTGGAAACACCATATATTTT; V: TRBV12-1; J: TRBJ1-3; length: 17; D: NA; size: NA
CDR3: CASSDRTSGPEQFF; DNA: TGTGCCAGCAGCGACCGGACTAGCGGCCCTGAGCAGTTCTTC; V: TRBV11-2; J: TRBJ2-1; length: 14; D: TRBD2; size: NA
CDR3: CASGPGQGMTTQYF; DNA: TGTGCCAGCGGTCCGGGACAGGGCATGACCACGCAGTATTTT; V: TRBV6-1; J: TRBJ2-3; length: 14; D: TRBD1; size: once
CDR3: CASSIRGGSTSPLHF; DNA: TGTGCCAGTAGTATAAGAGGAGGTTCGACTTCACCCCTCCACTTT; V: TRBV19; J: TRBJ1-6; length: 15; D: NA; size: NA
CDR3: CASSPRGDYGYTF; DNA: TGTGCCAGCTCACCACGTGGGGACTATGGCTACACCTTC; V: TRBV18; J: TRBJ1-2; length: 13; D: NA; size: many
CDR3: CASSQDVAGNQPQHF; DNA: TGCGCCAGCAGCCAAGATGTGGCAGGGAATCAGCCCCAGCATTTT; V: TRBV4-3; J: TRBJ1-5; length: 15; D: NA; size: many
CDR3: CASSLDKAGAYNEQFF; DNA: TGCGCCAGCAGCTTGGATAAGGCGGGAGCCTACAATGAGCAGTTCTTC; V: TRBV5-1; J: TRBJ2-1; length: 16; D: TRBD2; size: many
CDR3: CASSKSTVPYGYTF; DNA: TGTGCCAGCAGTAAATCGACAGTTCCCTATGGCTACACCTTC; V: TRBV12-3/TRBV12-4; J: TRBJ1-2; length: 14; D: NA; size: many
CDR3: CASSLEPGNPEAFF; DNA: TGTGCCAGCAGCTTGGAGCCAGGGAACCCTGAAGCTTTCTTT; V: TRBV5-8; J: TRBJ1-1; length: 14; D: NA; size: NA
CDR3: CASSSPNEQYF; DNA: TGTGCCAGCAGCTCCCCCAACGAGCAGTACTTC; V: TRBV7-8; J: TRBJ2-7; length: 11; D: NA; size: many
CDR3: CASSFKRPRGPQHF; DNA: TGTGCCAGCAGTTTTAAGCGGCCCCGGGGGCCCCAGCATTTT; V: TRBV28; J: TRBJ1-5; length: 14; D: NA; size: NA
CDR3: CASSSLRDNSPLHF; DNA: TGTGCCAGCAGCTCCCTCCGGGATAATTCACCCCTCCACTTT; V: TRBV13; J: TRBJ1-6; length: 14; D: NA; size: many
CDR3: CASSLGASDNEQFF; DNA: TGTGCCAGCAGCTTAGGGGCCAGCGACAATGAGCAGTTCTTC; V: TRBV7-3; J: TRBJ2-1; length: 14; D: NA; size: many
CDR3: CSQSSHDDYEQYF; DNA: TGCAGTCAGTCGTCACATGACGACTACGAGCAGTACTTC; V: TRBV20-1; J: TRBJ2-7; length: 13; D: NA; size: medium-sized
CDR3: CASSVRGDPNEKLFF; DNA: TGTGCCAGCAGCGTCAGAGGGGACCCTAATGAAAAACTGTTTTTT; V: TRBV11-2; J: TRBJ1-4; length: 15; D: NA; size: many
CDR3: CAISDRGYYEQYF; DNA: TGTGCCATCAGTGACAGGGGTTACTACGAGCAGTACTTC; V: TRBV10-3; J: TRBJ2-7; length: 13; D: NA; size: many
CDR3: CASSSGASGGFQQYF; DNA: TGTGCCAGCAGTTCCGGGGCTAGCGGGGGATTTCAGCAGTACTTC; V: TRBV28; J: TRBJ2-7; length: 15; D: TRBD2; size: many
CDR3: CASGPSGTPRTYEQYF; DNA: TGTGCTAGTGGTCCATCCGGGACACCGCGTACCTACGAGCAGTACTTC; V: TRBV12-5; J: TRBJ2-7; length: 16; D: NA; size: many
CDR3: CASSFWTSGRRGTDTQYF; DNA: TGTGCCAGCAGCTTTTGGACTAGCGGGAGAAGAGGCACAGATACGCAGTATTTT; V: TRBV11-3; J: TRBJ2-3; length: 18; D: TRBD2; size: many
CDR3: CSALAGAGFDEQFF; DNA: TGCAGTGCTCTAGCGGGAGCGGGTTTTGATGAGCAGTTCTTC; V: TRBV20-1; J: TRBJ2-1; length: 14; D: TRBD2; size: many
CDR3: CASSATGVEQYF; DNA: TGTGCCAGCAGCGCAACAGGGGTCGAGCAGTACTTC; V: TRBV9; J: TRBJ2-7; length: 12; D: TRBD1; size: NA
CDR3: CASSRFTGAGGLETQYF; DNA: TGTGCCAGCAGCCGTTTTACCGGGGCAGGAGGCTTGGAGACCCAGTACTTC; V: TRBV4-2; J: TRBJ2-5; length: 17; D: NA; size: many